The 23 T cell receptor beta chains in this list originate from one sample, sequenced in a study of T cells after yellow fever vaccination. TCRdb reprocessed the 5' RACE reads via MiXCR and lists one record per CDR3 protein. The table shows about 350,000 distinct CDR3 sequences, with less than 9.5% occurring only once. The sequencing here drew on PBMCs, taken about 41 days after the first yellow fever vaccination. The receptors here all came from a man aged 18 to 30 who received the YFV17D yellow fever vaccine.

CDR3 bases: TGTGCCAGCAGCCTTCGTCGCCGAAACTATGGCTACACCTTC. Translating it yields CASSLRRRNYGYTF. The gene calls are TRBV21-1 and TRBJ1-2. TRBV21-1 is a known pseudogene. The CDR3 runs to 14 residues.

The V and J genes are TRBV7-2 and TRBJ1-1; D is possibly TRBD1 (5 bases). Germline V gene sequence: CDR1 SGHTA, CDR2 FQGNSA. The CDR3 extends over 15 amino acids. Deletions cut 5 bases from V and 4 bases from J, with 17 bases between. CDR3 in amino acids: CASSPRPGTFTEAFF. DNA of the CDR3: TGTGCCAGCAGCCCGCGTCCCGGGACCTTCACTGAAGCTTTCTTT. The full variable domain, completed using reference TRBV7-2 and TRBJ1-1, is GAGVSQSPSNKVTEKGKDVELRCDPISGHTALYWYRQSLGQGLEFLIYFQGNSAPDKSGLPSDRFSAERTGGSVSTLTIQRTQQEDSAVYLCASSPRPGTFTEAFFGQGTRLTVV.

The CDR3 spells CASSDSSRGFNSPLHF. In DNA form, the CDR3 reads TGTGCCAGCAGTGACTCGTCCAGGGGATTTAATTCACCCCTCCACTTT. The genes are TRBV6-4 and TRBJ1-6; weak D call: TRBD1 (6 bases). V was cut by 0 bases and J by 6 bases, with 12 bases left in between. This CDR3 is built from 16 residues. Germline-derived CDR1 and CDR2 are MRHNA and SNTAGT.

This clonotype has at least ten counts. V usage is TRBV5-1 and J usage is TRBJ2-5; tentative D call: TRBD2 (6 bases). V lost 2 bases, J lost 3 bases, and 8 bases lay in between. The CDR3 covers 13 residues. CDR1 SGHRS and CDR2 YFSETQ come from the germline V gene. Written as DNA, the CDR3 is TGCGCCAGCAGCTTACCGGGGGAAGAGACCCAGTACTTC. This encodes CASSLPGEETQYF.

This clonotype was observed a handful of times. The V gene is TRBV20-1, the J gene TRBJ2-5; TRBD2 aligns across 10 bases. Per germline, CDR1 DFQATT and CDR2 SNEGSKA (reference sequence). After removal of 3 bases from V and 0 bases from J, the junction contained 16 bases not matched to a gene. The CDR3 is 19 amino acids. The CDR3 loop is CSASGQRGGKWENQETQYF. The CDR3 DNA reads TGCAGTGCTAGCGGCCAGCGGGGGGGCAAATGGGAAAACCAAGAGACCCAGTACTTC.

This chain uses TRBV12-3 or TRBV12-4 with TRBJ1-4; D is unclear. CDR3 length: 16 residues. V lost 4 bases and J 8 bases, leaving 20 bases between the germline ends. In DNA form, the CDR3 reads TGTGCCAGCAGTTCACTAGCCCCGCGGGCCGGGGAAAAACTGTTTTTT. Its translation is CASSSLAPRAGEKLFF.

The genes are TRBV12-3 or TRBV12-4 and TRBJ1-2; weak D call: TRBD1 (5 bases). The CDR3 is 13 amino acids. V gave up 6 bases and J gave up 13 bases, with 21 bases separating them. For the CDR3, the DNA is TGTGCCAGCAGCCCCAGGATCGGGGGGGAGGCCACCTTC. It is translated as CASSPRIGGEATF.

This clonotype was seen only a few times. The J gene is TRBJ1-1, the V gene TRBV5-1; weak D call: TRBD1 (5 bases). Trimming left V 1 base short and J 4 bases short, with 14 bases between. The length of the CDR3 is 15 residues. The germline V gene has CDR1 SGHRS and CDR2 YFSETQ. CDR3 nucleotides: TGCGCCAGCAGCTTGTGGGGGTTAGGAAGCACTGAAGCTTTCTTT. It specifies CASSLWGLGSTEAFF.

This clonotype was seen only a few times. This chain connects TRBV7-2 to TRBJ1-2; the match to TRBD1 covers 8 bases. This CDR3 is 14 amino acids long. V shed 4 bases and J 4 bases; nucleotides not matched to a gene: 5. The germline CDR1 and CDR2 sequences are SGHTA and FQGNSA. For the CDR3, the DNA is TGTGCCAGCAGCTCGACAGGGGACGGCTATGGCTACACCTTC. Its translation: CASSSTGDGYGYTF.

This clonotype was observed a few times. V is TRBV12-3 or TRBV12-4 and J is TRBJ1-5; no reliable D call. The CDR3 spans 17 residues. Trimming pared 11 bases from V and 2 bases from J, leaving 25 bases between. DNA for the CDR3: TGTGCCTTCAGTTTGAGATCGATCGTTGGCGGCAATCAGCCCCAGCATTTT. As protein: CAFSLRSIVGGNQPQHF.

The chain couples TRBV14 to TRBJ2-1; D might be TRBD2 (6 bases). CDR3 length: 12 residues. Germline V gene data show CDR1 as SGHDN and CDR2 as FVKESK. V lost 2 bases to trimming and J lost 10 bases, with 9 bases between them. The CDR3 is CASSQRRGEQFF. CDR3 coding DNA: TGTGCCAGCAGCCAACGGAGGGGCGAGCAGTTCTTC.

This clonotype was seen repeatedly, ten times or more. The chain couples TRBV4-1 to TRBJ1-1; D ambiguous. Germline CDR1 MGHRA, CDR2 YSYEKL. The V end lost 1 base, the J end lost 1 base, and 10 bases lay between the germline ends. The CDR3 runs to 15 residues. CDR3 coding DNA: TGCGCCAGCAGCCAAGGGCGACATACGAACACTGAAGCTTTCTTT. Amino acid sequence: CASSQGRHTNTEAFF.

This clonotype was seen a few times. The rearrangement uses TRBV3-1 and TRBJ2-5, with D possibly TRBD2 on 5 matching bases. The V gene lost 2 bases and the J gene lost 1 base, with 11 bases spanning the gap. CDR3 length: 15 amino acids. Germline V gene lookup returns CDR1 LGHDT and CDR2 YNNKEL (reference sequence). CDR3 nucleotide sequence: TGTGCCAGCAGCCAAAAAGGAGGCGGCCAAGAGACCCAGTACTTC. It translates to CASSQKGGGQETQYF.

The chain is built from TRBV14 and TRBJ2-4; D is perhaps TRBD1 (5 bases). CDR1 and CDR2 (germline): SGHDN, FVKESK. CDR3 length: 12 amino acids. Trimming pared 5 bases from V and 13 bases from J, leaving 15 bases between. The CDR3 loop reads CASSKGKGMQYF. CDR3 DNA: TGTGCCAGCAGCAAAGGGAAGGGGATGCAGTACTTC.

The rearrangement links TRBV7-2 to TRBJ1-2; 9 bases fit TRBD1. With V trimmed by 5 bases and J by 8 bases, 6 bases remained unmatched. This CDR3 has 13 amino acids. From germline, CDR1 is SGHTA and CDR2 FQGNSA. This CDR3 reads CASSPRQGGGYTF. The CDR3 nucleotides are TGTGCCAGCAGCCCCAGACAGGGGGGCGGCTACACCTTC.

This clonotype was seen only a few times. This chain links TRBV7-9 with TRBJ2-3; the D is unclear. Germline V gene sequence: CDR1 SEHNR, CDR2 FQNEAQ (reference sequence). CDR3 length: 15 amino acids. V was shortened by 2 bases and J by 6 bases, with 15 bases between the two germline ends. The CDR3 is CASSLSPVGSDTQYF. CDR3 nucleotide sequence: TGTGCCAGCAGCTTAAGCCCCGTAGGGTCGGATACGCAGTATTTT.

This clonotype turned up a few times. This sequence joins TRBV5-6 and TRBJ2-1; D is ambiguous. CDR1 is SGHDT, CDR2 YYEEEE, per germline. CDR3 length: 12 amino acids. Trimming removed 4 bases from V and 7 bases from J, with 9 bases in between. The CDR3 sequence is CASSRPFNEQFF. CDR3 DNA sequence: TGTGCCAGCAGCCGGCCTTTTAATGAGCAGTTCTTC.

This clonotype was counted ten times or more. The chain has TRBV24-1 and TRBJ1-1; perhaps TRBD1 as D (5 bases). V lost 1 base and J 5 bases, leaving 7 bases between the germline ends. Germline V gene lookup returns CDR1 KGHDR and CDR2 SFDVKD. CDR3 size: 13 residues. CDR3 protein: CATSDFEGTEAFF. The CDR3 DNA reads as TGTGCCACCAGTGATTTCGAGGGGACTGAAGCTTTCTTT.

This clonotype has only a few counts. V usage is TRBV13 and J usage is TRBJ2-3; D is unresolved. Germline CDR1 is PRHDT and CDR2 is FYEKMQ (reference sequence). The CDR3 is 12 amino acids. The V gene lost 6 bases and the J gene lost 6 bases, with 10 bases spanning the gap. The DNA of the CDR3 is TGTGCCAGCAGTTTGAACCGCGATACGCAGTATTTT. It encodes CASSLNRDTQYF.

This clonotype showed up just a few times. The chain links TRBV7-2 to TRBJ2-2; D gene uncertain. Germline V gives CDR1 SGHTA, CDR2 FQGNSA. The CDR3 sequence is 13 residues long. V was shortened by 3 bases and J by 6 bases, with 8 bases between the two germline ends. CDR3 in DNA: TGTGCCAGCAGCTTCGCATCTTCCGGGGAGCTGTTTTTT. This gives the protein CASSFASSGELFF.

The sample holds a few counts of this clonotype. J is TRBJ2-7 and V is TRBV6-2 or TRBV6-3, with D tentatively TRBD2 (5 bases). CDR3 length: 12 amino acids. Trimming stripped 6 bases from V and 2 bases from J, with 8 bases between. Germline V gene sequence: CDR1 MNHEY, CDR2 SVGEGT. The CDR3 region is CASSSGAYEQYV. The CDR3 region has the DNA TGTGCCAGCAGCAGCGGCGCCTACGAGCAGTACGTC.

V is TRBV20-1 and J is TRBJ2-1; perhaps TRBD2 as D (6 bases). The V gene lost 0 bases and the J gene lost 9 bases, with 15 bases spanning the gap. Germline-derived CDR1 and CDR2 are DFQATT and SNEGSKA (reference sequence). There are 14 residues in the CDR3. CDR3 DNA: TGCAGTGCTAGAGACCCCTGGGGGGACGGTGAGCAGTTCTTC. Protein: CSARDPWGDGEQFF.

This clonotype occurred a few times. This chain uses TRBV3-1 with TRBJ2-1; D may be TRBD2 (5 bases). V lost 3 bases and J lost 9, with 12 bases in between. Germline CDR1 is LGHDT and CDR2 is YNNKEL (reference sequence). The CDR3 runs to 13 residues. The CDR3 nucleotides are TGTGCCAGCAGCCAGGCCAGAGCGGTTGAGCAGTTCTTC. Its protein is CASSQARAVEQFF.